This TCR beta chain was obtained from a study of response to subunit inactivated influenza vaccine. MiXCR, run by TCRdb on the RT-PCR reads, gives a single entry per CDR3 protein. The top ten clones hold around 7.6% of a sample with 590,000 or so distinct CDR3 sequences, approximately 15% of them seen once. General observations from the study: The authors offered the suggestion that each seasonal influenza vaccination recruits few new T cells.

This clonotype was recorded a few times. As yet, its antigen is unknown. Trimming left V 4 bases short and J 7 bases short, with 19 bases between. The CDR3 is made up of 15 amino acids. Germline-derived CDR1 and CDR2 are MGHRA and YSYEKL. The sample in question was PBMCs from blood, obtained roughly 15 days before vaccination. The origin of this receptor is a man aged 50-60 years who received an inactivated influenza vaccine. This chain connects TRBV4-1 to TRBJ1-2; tentative D call: TRBD1 (5 bases). CDR3 in DNA: TGCGCCAGCAGCCCAACGATACAGGAGGTTGGTGGCTACACCTTC. Amino acids: CASSPTIQEVGGYTF.